A selection of T cell receptor beta chains follows, all from one sample in a study of tumor-infiltrating lymphocytes in primary liver carcinoma. TCRdb called the multiplex PCR reads again in MiXCR, with one record for every CDR3 protein. The data show around 120,000 distinct CDR3 sequences, approximately 68% seen once. Sequenced material: tumor-adjacent normal liver tissue. The receptors here all came from an older woman with primary liver carcinoma and hepatitis B virus infection. Both conserved end residues are part of each CDR3. The D gene is left open where the match is weak. Part of the rows lack a size; the others show once, few, many or a class for expanded clones.

clone_size j_call d_call v_call cdr3_nt cdr3_aa
. TRBJ2-7 TRBD2 TRBV7-9 TGTGCCAGCAATAGCGGGGTGTCCTACGAGCAGTACTTC CASNSGVSYEQYF
. TRBJ2-2 . TRBV7-8 TGTGCCAGTTCCGCTCAGGAGGGGAAACGGAAGCTGTTATTT CASSAQEGKRKLLF
. TRBJ1-1 . TRBV6-6 TGTGCCTGCAAGAAGACATGGCGGACTGAAGCTTTCTTT CACKKTWRTEAFF
. TRBJ1-1 . TRBV28 TGTGCAAGCAGTATAAGGGTTGAAGCTTCCTTT CASSIRVEASF
. TRBJ2-1 TRBD2 TRBV10-3 TGTGCCATCAGTGAATTCAGCAGTAGGACTAGCGTTAACGATGAGCAGTTCTTC CAISEFSSRTSVNDEQFF
many TRBJ2-7 TRBD2 TRBV4-1 TGCGCCAGCAGCCAAGATAGCGGGGGTGGAACCTACGAGCAGTACTTC CASSQDSGGGTYEQYF
. TRBJ1-2 . TRBV4-1 TGCGCCAGTAGCCAAAGAATGCAGGGGCTTTATGGCTACACCTTC CASSQRMQGLYGYTF
. TRBJ1-4 TRBD1 TRBV6-1 TGTGCCACCAAAATGGACACGGGGACAGTAGCGGGGCAACTGTTTTTC CATKMDTGTVAGQLFF
. TRBJ2-3 . TRBV29-1 TGTAGCGTGGCAGTGGGGGCAGATATGCAGTATTTT CSVAVGADMQYF
once TRBJ2-2 . TRBV10-3 TGTGCCACCCGGGACTTGAACACCGGGGAACTGTTTTTT CATRDLNTGELFF
. TRBJ2-7 . TRBV6-5 TGTGCCAGTAGTTACTCATCTGCTAGCGTGAGTTACGAGCAGTACTTC CASSYSSASVSYEQYF
many TRBJ2-7 TRBD2 TRBV14 TGTGCCAGCAGCCAAGAAAGGATCTTAGCGGGAAAAGGCTACGAGCAGTACTTC CASSQERILAGKGYEQYF
. TRBJ2-1 . TRBV11-2 TGCGCCAGCAGCTTAGCCTGGAGTCTCTATGAGCAGTTCTTC CASSLAWSLYEQFF
. TRBJ1-6 . TRBV5-5 TGTGCCGGCAGCTTGGTGAATTCACCACTCCACTTT CAGSLVNSPLHF
. TRBJ2-1 . TRBV7-8 TGTGCCAGCAGCGGAGTAGGCAGGAGGGCGAGCTTCAATGAGCAGTTCTTC CASSGVGRRASFNEQFF
medium-sized TRBJ2-7 TRBD1 TRBV11-2 TGTGCCAGCAGCGGGGGACAGGGGTTGGCTAGACTTTATAACGAGCAGTACTTC CASSGGQGLARLYNEQYF
. TRBJ2-2 . TRBV2 TGTGCCAACAGTCTAACGAACACCGGGGAGCTGTTTTTT CANSLTNTGELFF
. TRBJ2-1 TRBD2 TRBV6-1 TGTGCCAGCGGCGACCCGCGCGGGACTAGTCTTCGGGATGAGCAGTTCTTC CASGDPRGTSLRDEQFF
. TRBJ2-5 TRBD1 TRBV6-5 TGTGCCAGCAGTGCCAGTTGGACAGGGGAATCTGAGACCCAGGACTTC CASSASWTGESETQDF
. TRBJ1-5 . TRBV11-2 TGTGCCAGCAGCTCCCAGAGCAGTCAGCCCCAGCATTTT CASSSQSSQPQHF
many TRBJ1-5 . TRBV12-3/TRBV12-4 TGTGCCAGCAGTCCAAAACCGGGATCTAGCAATCAGCCCCAGCATTTT CASSPKPGSSNQPQHF
many TRBJ2-1 . TRBV28 TGTGCCAGCCCTCCCCTCGACAAATTACAGTACAATGAGCAGTTCTTC CASPPLDKLQYNEQFF
. TRBJ2-3 . TRBV6-5 TGTGCTACCATGTACCTCCGAGACTCCCGCACAGATACGCAGTATTTT CATMYLRDSRTDTQYF
. TRBJ1-1 . TRBV4-1 TGCGCCGGCAGCCCAACACCTGACGGGACACCTCTGAACACCGAAGCTTTCTTT CAGSPTPDGTPLNTEAFF
few TRBJ1-5 . TRBV10-2 TGCGCCAGCAGTGGGAAGACTGGGGTGGGGAGTCAGCCCCAGCATTTT CASSGKTGVGSQPQHF
. TRBJ1-2 . TRBV6-5 TGTGCCTGCAGTTACTCGAAGGGGCGCGTCTATGACTACACCTTC CACSYSKGRVYDYTF
. TRBJ2-3 . TRBV11-2 TGTGTCAGCAGTTTCGGATTAGGATGCACAGATACGCAGTATTTT CVSSFGLGCTDTQYF
. TRBJ2-5 . TRBV12-3/TRBV12-4 TGTGCCAGCAATCTGCGAAAGACCCAGTACTTC CASNLRKTQYF
many TRBJ2-4 . TRBV7-9 TGTGCCAGCAGCTCCTCAGGAGAGAGAGGGAACATTCAGTACTTC CASSSSGERGNIQYF
few TRBJ1-1 . TRBV11-2 TGTGCCAGCAGCCCATATCAGCACGGACACCTTCCCTTTTGGGGCTATGAAGCTTTCTTT CASSPYQHGHLPFWGYEAFF
once TRBJ2-1 . TRBV29-1 TGCAGCTTTGGGGATACAGGGTACACCTACAATGAGCAGTTCTTC CSFGDTGYTYNEQFF
many TRBJ2-1 TRBD2 TRBV7-9 TGTGCCAGCAGCGTAAGACTAGCGGGTGAAGATGAGCAGTTCTTC CASSVRLAGEDEQFF
. TRBJ2-3 . TRBV30 TGTGCCTGGAGACATGGCCGCACAGATACGCAGTATTTT CAWRHGRTDTQYF
. TRBJ2-5 . TRBV5-5 TGTGCCAGCAACTTGCTAACTGAGGAGACCCAGTACTTC CASNLLTEETQYF
. TRBJ1-1 . TRBV6-5 TGTGCCAGCAGGACGACAGGATGGGGCACTGAAGCTTTCTTT CASRTTGWGTEAFF
. TRBJ2-1 TRBD2 TRBV11-2 TGTGTCAGTAGCTTAACTAGCGGGAGGACTTACAATGAGCAGTTCTTC CVSSLTSGRTYNEQFF
. TRBJ2-3 TRBD2 TRBV7-9 TGTGCCAGCAGCTCGGGACTAGCGGGAGGGACAGATACGCAGTTCTTT CASSSGLAGGTDTQFF
. TRBJ2-1 . TRBV7-3 TGTGCCAGCAGCTTATCCGGGACACTGGTGTACAATGAGCTGTTCTTC CASSLSGTLVYNELFF
few TRBJ1-1 TRBD1 TRBV12-3/TRBV12-4 TGTGCCAGCAGCCGGACAGGGGGCGATGGTGAAGCTTTCTTT CASSRTGGDGEAFF
. TRBJ2-7 TRBD2 TRBV24-1 TGTGCCACCAGTGAACCTGGACTAGCGGGAGGGCTCGAGCGGTACTTC CATSEPGLAGGLERYF